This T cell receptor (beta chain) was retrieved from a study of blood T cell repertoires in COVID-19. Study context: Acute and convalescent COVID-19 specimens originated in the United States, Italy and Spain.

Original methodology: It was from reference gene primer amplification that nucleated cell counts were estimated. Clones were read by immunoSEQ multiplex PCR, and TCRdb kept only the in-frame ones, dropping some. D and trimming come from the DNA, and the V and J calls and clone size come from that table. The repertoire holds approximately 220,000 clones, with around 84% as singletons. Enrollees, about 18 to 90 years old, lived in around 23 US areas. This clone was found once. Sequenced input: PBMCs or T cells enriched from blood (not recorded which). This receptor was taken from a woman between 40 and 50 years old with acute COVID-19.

CDR3 bases: TGTGCCAGCAGTCTAGATTTGAGTTTCGGGGTTAACTATGGCTACACCTTC. The encoded protein is CASSLDLSFGVNYGYTF. The chain joins TRBV28 to TRBJ1-2, with D hard to call. Trimming shortened V by 5 bases and J by 1 base, and 20 bases separated the two germline ends. In germline, CDR1 is MDHEN, CDR2 SYDVKM. This CDR3 is 17 amino acids long.